Below, 13 T cell receptor beta chains from the same sample are listed, as sequenced in a study of blood T cell repertoires in COVID-19. Sequencing was performed with immunoSEQ multiplex PCR; in TCRdb, only in-frame clones are kept and a portion is missing. The sample includes about 72,000 clones, under 90% of them seen just once. The source material was peripheral blood. The receptors were gathered from a man between 65 and 79 years old with active or convalescent COVID-19.

The rearrangement joins TRBV10-1 to TRBJ1-1; D is possibly TRBD1 (6 bases). The V end was cut by 7 bases, the J end by 2 bases, with 23 bases between. The germline gives CDR1 WNHNN, CDR2 SYGVQD (reference sequence). The CDR3 is 17 amino acids. As DNA, the CDR3 is TGCGCCAGCATCCTCGAGCGCCGTGACAGGAGAAACACTGAAGCTTTCTTT. This translates into CASILERRDRRNTEAFF.

This clone was counted a single time. This chain joins TRBV29-1 and TRBJ1-2, with D tentatively TRBD1 (6 bases). The CDR3 is 12 residues long. Germline V lookup: CDR1 SQVTM, CDR2 ANQGSEA. V was pared by 6 bases and J by 0 bases, with 8 bases between. The CDR3 DNA is TGCAGCGTACAGGGAGCTAACTATGGCTACACCTTC. Protein product: CSVQGANYGYTF.

The chain links TRBV6-5 to TRBJ1-2; the match to TRBD1 covers 9 bases. V dropped 6 bases and J dropped 8; count of bases not matched to a gene: 4. Germline assignment: CDR1 MNHEY and CDR2 SVGAGI. This CDR3 spans 12 amino acids. CDR3 region: CASRSTGGGYTF. The CDR3 bases are TGTGCCAGCAGGTCAACAGGGGGCGGCTACACCTTC.

The chain employs TRBV29-1 and TRBJ1-2; D perhaps matches TRBD1 (5 bases). CDR1 and CDR2 from the germline V gene are SQVTM and ANQGSEA. The V gene lost 6 bases and the J gene lost 5 bases, with 10 bases spanning the gap. The CDR3 is 11 residues long. CDR3 bases: TGCAGCGTGACTTCAGGGTATGGCTACACCTTC. It is translated as CSVTSGYGYTF. Full variable domain (outside the CDR3, taken from reference TRBV29-1 and TRBJ1-2): SAVISQKPSRDICQRGTSLTIQCQVDSQVTMMFWYRQQPGQSLTLIATANQGSEATYESGFVIDKFPISRPNLTFSTLTVSNMSPEDSSIYLCSVTSGYGYTFGSGTRLTVV.

This chain links TRBV11-2 with TRBJ2-7, with no clear D. CDR3 size: 12 residues. CDR1 and CDR2 (germline): SGHAT, FQNNGV. V was pared by 1 base and J by 7 bases, with 8 bases between. The DNA for the CDR3 is TGTGCCAGCAGCTTAGGGGCTGTGGAGCAGTACTTC. Amino acid sequence: CASSLGAVEQYF.

The chain is built from TRBV24-1 and TRBJ2-2; D ambiguous. The CDR3 extends over 12 amino acids. Germline assignment: CDR1 KGHDR and CDR2 SFDVKD. Trimming removed 7 bases from V and 4 bases from J, with 6 bases in between. The CDR3 region has the DNA TGTGCCACCAGGAGTTTCACCGGGGAGCTGTTTTTT. Encoded protein: CATRSFTGELFF.

V usage is TRBV18 and J usage is TRBJ2-3, with 13 bases that match TRBD2. Unmatched junction bases numbered 5, after V lost 5 bases and J lost 3 bases. The CDR3 sequence is 16 residues long. Germline CDR1 KGHSH, CDR2 LQKENI. The CDR3 reads CASSWTSGSITDTQYF. The CDR3 DNA follows: TGTGCCAGCTCATGGACTAGCGGGAGTATTACAGATACGCAGTATTTT.

The chain links TRBV10-3 to TRBJ1-5; D is unclear. The CDR3 consists of 14 residues. Trimming took off 4 bases at V and 1 base at J, with 8 bases between the two ends. Germline CDR1 is ENHRY and CDR2 is SYGVKD. The CDR3 spells CAISAGSSNQPQHF. CDR3 bases: TGTGCCATCAGTGCGGGGTCCAGCAATCAGCCCCAGCATTTT.

V usage is TRBV28 and J usage is TRBJ2-4; TRBD1 aligns across 10 bases. CDR1 is MDHEN, CDR2 SYDVKM, per germline. This CDR3 is 16 amino acids long. With 5 bases clipped from V and 6 bases from J, the junction kept 10 bases outside the gene matches. CDR3 loop: CASSTDRGPFLNIQYF. The CDR3 DNA follows: TGTGCCAGCAGTACCGACAGGGGGCCTTTTCTAAACATTCAGTACTTC.

V is TRBV5-1 and J is TRBJ1-2; D is undetermined. Germline values: CDR1 SGHRS, CDR2 YFSETQ. Between the trimmed V and J ends, which lost 1 base and 3 bases, there was a span of 7 bases. This CDR3 contains 13 residues. The CDR3 here is CASSLSTDYGYTF. Here the CDR3 DNA reads TGCGCCAGCAGCTTGTCTACGGACTATGGCTACACCTTC.

The CDR3 DNA sequence: TGCGCCAGCAGCTTGGCCGGAACAGGGGCCCCCCTCCACTTT. The encoded protein is CASSLAGTGAPLHF. The V gene is TRBV5-1, the J gene TRBJ1-6, with 7 bases fitting TRBD1. CDR3 size: 14 residues. Losses at the gene ends were 0 bases for V and 13 bases for J; bases not matched to a gene: 7. CDR1 is SGHRS, CDR2 YFSETQ, per germline.

This chain links TRBV12-3 or TRBV12-4 with TRBJ1-2; TRBD1 is a possible D gene (5 bases). V lost 5 bases and J 5 bases, leaving 12 bases between the germline ends. The CDR3 loop spans 13 amino acids. Here the CDR3 reads CASSRQGTYGYTF. The CDR3 DNA reads as TGTGCCAGCAGTCGGCAGGGAACTTATGGCTACACCTTC.

This rearrangement joins TRBV6-2 or TRBV6-3 to TRBJ2-2; 8 positions agree with TRBD1. This CDR3 is 15 amino acids long. With V trimmed by 0 bases and J by 8 bases, 5 bases remained unmatched. The germline CDR1 and CDR2 sequences are MNHEY and SVGEGT. DNA for the CDR3: TGTGCCAGCAGTTACTCGGACAGGGTGTTTGGGGAGCTGTTTTTT. Its protein product is CASSYSDRVFGELFF.